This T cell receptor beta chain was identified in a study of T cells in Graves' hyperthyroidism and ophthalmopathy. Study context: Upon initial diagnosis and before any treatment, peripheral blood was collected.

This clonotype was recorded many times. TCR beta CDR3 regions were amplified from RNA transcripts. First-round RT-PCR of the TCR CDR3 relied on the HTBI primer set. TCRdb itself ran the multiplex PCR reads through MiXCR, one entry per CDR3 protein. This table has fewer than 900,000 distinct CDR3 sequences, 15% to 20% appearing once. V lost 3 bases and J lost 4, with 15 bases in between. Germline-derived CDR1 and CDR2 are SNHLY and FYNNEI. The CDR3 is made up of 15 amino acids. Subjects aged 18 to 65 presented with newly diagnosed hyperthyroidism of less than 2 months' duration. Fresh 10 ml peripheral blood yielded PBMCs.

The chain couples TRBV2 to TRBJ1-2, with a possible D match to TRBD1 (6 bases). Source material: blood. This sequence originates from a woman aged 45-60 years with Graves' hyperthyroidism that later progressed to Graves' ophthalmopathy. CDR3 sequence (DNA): TGTGCCAGCAGTGAGGGGGGCGCGGGGATCTATGGCTACACCTTC. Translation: CASSEGGAGIYGYTF.